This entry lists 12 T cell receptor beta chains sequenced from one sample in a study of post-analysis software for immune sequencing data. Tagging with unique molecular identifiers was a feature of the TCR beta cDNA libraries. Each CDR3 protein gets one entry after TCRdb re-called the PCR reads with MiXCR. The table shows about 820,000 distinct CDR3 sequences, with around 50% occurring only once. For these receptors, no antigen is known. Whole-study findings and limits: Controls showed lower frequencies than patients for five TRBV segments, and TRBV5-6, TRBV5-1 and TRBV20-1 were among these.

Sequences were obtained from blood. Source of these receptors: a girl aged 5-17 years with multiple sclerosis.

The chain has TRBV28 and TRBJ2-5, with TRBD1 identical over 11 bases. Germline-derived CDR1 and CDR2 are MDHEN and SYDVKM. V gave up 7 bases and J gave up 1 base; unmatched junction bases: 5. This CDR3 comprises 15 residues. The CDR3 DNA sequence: TGTGCCAGCAAAGGACAGGGGGCCCCCCAAGAGACCCAGTACTTC. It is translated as CASKGQGAPQETQYF.

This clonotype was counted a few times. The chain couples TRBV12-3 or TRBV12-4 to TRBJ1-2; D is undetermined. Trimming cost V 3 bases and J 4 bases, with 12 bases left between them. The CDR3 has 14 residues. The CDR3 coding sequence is TGTGCCAGCAGTTTCTCTGTGGGAGGCTATGGCTACACCTTC. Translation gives CASSFSVGGYGYTF.

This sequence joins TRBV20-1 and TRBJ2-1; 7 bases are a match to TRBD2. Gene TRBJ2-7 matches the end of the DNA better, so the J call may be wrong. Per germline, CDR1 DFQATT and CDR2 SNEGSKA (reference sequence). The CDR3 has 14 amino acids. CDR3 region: CSASGGSSYNEQYF. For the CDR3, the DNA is TGCAGTGCTTCCGGGGGGAGCTCCTACAATGAGCAGTACTTC.

CDR3 DNA sequence: TGTGCCAGCAGCTTACAGGGCACCTTCTACAATGAGCAGTTCTTC. As protein: CASSLQGTFYNEQFF. V is TRBV11-2 and J is TRBJ2-1; perhaps TRBD1 as D (5 bases). The length of the CDR3 is 15 residues. The V and J ends lost 2 bases and 3 bases respectively, with 11 bases between them. CDR1 and CDR2 (germline): SGHAT, FQNNGV.

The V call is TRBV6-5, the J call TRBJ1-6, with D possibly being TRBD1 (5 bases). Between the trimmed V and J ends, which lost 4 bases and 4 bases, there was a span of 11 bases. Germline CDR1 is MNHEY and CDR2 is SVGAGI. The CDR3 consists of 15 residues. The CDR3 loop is CASSSQGLYNSPLHF. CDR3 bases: TGTGCCAGCAGTTCCCAGGGATTGTATAATTCACCCCTCCACTTT.

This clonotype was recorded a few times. The CDR3 region is CSVFRWRADTQYF. CDR3 nucleotides: TGCAGCGTTTTTAGGTGGAGGGCAGATACGCAGTATTTT. V usage is TRBV29-1 and J usage is TRBJ2-3; tentative D call: TRBD2 (6 bases). V was pared by 5 bases and J by 4 bases, with 13 bases between. Germline-derived CDR1 and CDR2 are SQVTM and ANQGSEA. CDR3 size: 13 residues.

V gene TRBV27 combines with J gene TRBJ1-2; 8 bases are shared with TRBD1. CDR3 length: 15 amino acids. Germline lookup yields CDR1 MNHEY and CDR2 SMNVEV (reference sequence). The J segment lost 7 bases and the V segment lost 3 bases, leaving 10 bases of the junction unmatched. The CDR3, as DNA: TGTGCCAGCAGTTTCCTTTCAGGGGGCATCGGTGGCTACACCTTC. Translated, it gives CASSFLSGGIGGYTF.

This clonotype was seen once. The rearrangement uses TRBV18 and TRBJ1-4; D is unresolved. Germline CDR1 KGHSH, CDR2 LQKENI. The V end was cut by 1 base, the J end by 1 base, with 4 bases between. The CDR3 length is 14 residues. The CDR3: CASSPRGTNEKLFF. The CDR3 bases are TGTGCCAGCTCACCACGAGGAACTAATGAAAAACTGTTTTTT.

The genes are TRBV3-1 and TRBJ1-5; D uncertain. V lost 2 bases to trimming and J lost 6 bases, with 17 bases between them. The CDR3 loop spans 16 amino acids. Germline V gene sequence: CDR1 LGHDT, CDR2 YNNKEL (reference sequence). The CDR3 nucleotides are TGTGCCAGCAGCCAATTCGACGAGGGTAACAGTCAGCCCCAGCATTTT. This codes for CASSQFDEGNSQPQHF. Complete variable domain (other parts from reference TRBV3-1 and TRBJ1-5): DTAVSQTPKYLVTQMGNDKSIKCEQNLGHDTMYWYKQDSKKFLKIMFSYNNKELIINETVPNRFSPKSPDKAHLNLHINSLELGDSAVYFCASSQFDEGNSQPQHFGDGTRLSIL.

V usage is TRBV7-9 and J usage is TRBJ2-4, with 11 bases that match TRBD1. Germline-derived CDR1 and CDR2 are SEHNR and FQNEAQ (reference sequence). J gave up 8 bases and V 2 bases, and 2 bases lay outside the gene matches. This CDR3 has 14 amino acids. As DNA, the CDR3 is TGTGCCAGCAGCTTATTGGGACAGGGGGACATTCAGTACTTC. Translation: CASSLLGQGDIQYF. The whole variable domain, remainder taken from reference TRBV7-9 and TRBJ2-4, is DTGVSQNPRHKITKRGQNVTFRCDPISEHNRLYWYRQTLGQGPEFLTYFQNEAQLEKSRLLSDRFSAERPKGSFSTLEIQRTEQGDSAMYLCASSLLGQGDIQYFGAGTRLSVL.

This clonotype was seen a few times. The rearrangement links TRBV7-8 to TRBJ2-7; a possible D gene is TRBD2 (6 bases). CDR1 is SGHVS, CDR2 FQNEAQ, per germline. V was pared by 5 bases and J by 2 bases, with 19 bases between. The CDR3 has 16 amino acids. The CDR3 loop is CASSPRVGGVAYEQYF. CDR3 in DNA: TGTGCCAGCAGCCCTAGGGTCGGAGGGGTGGCCTACGAGCAGTACTTC.

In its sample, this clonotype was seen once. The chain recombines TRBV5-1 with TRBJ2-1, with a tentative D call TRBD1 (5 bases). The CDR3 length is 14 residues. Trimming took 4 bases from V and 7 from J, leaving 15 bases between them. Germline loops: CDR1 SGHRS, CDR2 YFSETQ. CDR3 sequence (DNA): TGCGCCAGCAGCCTTCTCGTCCAGGGTAATGAGCAGTTCTTC. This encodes CASSLLVQGNEQFF. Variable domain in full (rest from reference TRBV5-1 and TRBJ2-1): KAGVTQTPRYLIKTRGQQVTLSCSPISGHRSVSWYQQTPGQGLQFLFEYFSETQRNKGNFPGRFSGRQFSNSRSEMNVSTLELGDSALYLCASSLLVQGNEQFFGPGTRLTVL.